This T cell receptor (beta chain) was identified in a study of T cell responses to AZD1222 COVID-19 vaccine. TCRdb's table, derived via immunoSEQ multiplex PCR, lists solely in-frame clones and lacks some. Counted here are approximately 73,000 clones, about 82% occurring once; the ten biggest clones make up 2.5% to 3.5%. Points on this clone: As yet, its antigen is unknown.

General study results and limits: No repertoire was sampled before or during the peak T cell response, only after it. In a largely white British group with more females than males, clonal diversity was possibly underestimated. With two AZD1222 doses given, Spike-specific TCR breadth and depth both rose.

V lost 6 bases and J 4 bases, leaving 12 bases between the germline ends. This CDR3 is built from 13 residues. This rearrangement joins TRBV12-3 or TRBV12-4 to TRBJ1-2, with a weak D call TRBD1 (5 bases). The sequence came from an adult in good health. This specimen was peripheral blood, taken on day 0 of AZD1222 vaccination. The CDR3 DNA is TGTGCCAGCAGGGACGACAGCGTCTATGGCTACACCTTC. This translates into CASRDDSVYGYTF.